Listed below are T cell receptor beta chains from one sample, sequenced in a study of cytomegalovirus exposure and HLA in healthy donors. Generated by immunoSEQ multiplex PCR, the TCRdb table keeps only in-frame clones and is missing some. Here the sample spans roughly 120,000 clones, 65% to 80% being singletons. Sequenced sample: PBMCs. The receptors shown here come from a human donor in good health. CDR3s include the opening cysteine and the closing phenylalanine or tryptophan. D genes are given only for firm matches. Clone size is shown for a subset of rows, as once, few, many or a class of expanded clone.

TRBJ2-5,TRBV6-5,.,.,TGTGCCAGCAGCCCCGGGATCTTTTGGGAGACCCAGTACTTC,CASSPGIFWETQYF
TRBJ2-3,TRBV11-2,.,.,TGTGCCAGCAGCTTCTTCACAGATACGCAGTATTTT,CASSFFTDTQYF
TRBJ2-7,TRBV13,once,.,TGTGCCAGCAGCCTCTCCTCATCCAGAACCCCCTACGAGCAGTACTTC,CASSLSSSRTPYEQYF
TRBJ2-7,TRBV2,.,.,TGTGCCAGCAGAAACGGGGATAGCCTAGAGAAGCAGTACTTC,CASRNGDSLEKQYF
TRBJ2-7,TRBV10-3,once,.,TGTGCCATCAGTGAAAACAGGGACTCCTACGAGCAGTACTTC,CAISENRDSYEQYF
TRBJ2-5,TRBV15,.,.,TGTGCCACCAGCGAGGGAACGGAGACCCAGTACTTC,CATSEGTETQYF
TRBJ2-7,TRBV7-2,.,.,TGTGCCAGCAGCTTAGCCAGGGACACCTACGAGCAGTACTTC,CASSLARDTYEQYF
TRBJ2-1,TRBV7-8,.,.,TGTGCCAGCAGCTACGATCTGAGCTCCTACAATGAGCAGTTCTTC,CASSYDLSSYNEQFF
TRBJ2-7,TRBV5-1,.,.,TGCGCCAGCAGCGAGGAGGGACAGAGCTCCTACGAGCAGTACTTC,CASSEEGQSSYEQYF
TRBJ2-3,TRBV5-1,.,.,TGCGCCAGCAGCTTGGACGGGGCAGATACGCAGTATTTT,CASSLDGADTQYF
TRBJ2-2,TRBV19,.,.,TGTGCCAGCCATCCGGGACACATGAACACCGGGGAGCTGTTTTTT,CASHPGHMNTGELFF
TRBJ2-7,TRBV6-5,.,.,TGTGCCAGCAGTTACTCCGGCAGGGCCTACGAGCAGTACTTC,CASSYSGRAYEQYF
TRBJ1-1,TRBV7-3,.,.,TGTGCCAGCAGCTACGGACAGAACACTGAAGCTTTCTTT,CASSYGQNTEAFF
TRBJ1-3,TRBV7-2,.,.,TGTGCCAGCAGCTCCTTCCCCGGGGCTGGAAACACCATATATTTT,CASSSFPGAGNTIYF
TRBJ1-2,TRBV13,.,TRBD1,TGTGCCAGCAGCTTCAGGGGGCTAATCTATGGCTACACCTTC,CASSFRGLIYGYTF
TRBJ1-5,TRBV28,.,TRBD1,TGTGCCAGCAGTAACCCGGGACAGGGATTCGGGCAGCCCCAGCATTTT,CASSNPGQGFGQPQHF
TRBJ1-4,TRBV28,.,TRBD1,TGTGCCACCTCAGGGGGAGGAGGGGTCGGTAATAGAGAAAAACTGTTTTTT,CATSGGGGVGNREKLFF
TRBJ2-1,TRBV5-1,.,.,TGCGCCAGCAGCATCGGACAGTACAATGAGCAGTTCTTC,CASSIGQYNEQFF
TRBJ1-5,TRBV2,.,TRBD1,TGTGCCAGCAGTGAAATGGGACAGGGGGGCTATCAGCCCCAGCATTTT,CASSEMGQGGYQPQHF
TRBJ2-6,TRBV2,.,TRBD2,TGTGCCAGCAGGCCGGGGGGTCTCAGATCTTCTGGGGCCAACGTCCTGACTTTC,CASRPGGLRSSGANVLTF
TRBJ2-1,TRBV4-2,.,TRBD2,TGTGCCAGCAGCCAAGATTGGGCTAGCGGGGAGAATGAGCAGTTCTTC,CASSQDWASGENEQFF
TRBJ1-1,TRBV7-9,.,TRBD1,TGTGCCAGCAGCTTGACAGGGGGCGGCACTGAAGCTTTCTTT,CASSLTGGGTEAFF
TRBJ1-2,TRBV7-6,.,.,TGTGCCAGCAGCCCCGAGTCCTCCGGGGGGTCCTATGGCTACACCTTC,CASSPESSGGSYGYTF
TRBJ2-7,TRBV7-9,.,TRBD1,TGTTCCAGCAGCCTGGACAGGTACGAGCAGTACTTC,CSSSLDRYEQYF
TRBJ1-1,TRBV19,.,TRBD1,TGTGCCAGTAGAAAGAGTGGCACAGGGGGGAGAACTGAAGCTTTCTTT,CASRKSGTGGRTEAFF
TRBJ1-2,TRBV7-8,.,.,TGTGCCAGCAGCCCACCGCAGGGTCATAACTATGGCTACACCTTC,CASSPPQGHNYGYTF
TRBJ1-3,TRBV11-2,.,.,TGTGCCAGCAGCTTTGCGGGAAACACCATATATTTT,CASSFAGNTIYF
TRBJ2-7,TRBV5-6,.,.,TGTGCCAGCAGCTTGTATAACTCCTACGAGCAGTACTTC,CASSLYNSYEQYF
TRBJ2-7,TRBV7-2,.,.,TGTGCCAGCAGCTTACTCGTCCCCAACAACGAGCAGTACTTC,CASSLLVPNNEQYF
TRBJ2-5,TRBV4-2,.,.,TGTGCCAGCAGCCACGGGACTCAAGAGACCCAGTACTTC,CASSHGTQETQYF
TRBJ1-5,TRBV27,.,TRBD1,TGTGCCAGCAGGGGACAGGGTGGGTATGGAACCCAGCATTTT,CASRGQGGYGTQHF
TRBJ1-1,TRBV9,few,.,TGTGCCAGCAGCGTAGCGACAGACAACACTGAAGCTTTCTTT,CASSVATDNTEAFF
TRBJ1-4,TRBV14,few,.,TGTGCCAGCAGCCGCACTCTGAACGAAAAACTGTTTTTT,CASSRTLNEKLFF
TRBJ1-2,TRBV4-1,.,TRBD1,TGCGCCAGCAGCCAAGATCCTGAGACAGGGGATCATGGCTACACCTTC,CASSQDPETGDHGYTF
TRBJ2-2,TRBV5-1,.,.,TGCGCCAGCAGCTTGGACCGGACGCGGGCCGGGGAGCTGCTTTTT,CASSLDRTRAGELLF
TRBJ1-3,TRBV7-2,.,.,TGTGCCAGCAGCTCCGCAGGCTCCTACTCTGGAAACACCATATATTTT,CASSSAGSYSGNTIYF
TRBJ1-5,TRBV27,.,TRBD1,TGTGCCAGCAGTCCCAGGGGGCATAGCAATCAGCCCCAGCATTTT,CASSPRGHSNQPQHF
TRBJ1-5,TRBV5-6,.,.,TGTGCCAGCAGCTTGTCAGGGTCTAATCAGCCCCAGCATTTT,CASSLSGSNQPQHF
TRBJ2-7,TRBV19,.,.,TGTGCCAGTAGTGCGGGCTCCCACGCGTGGAACGAGCAGTACTTC,CASSAGSHAWNEQYF
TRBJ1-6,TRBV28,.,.,TGTGCCAGCAGTTTTTCTTATGGGCTGGTTGGCGATTCACCCCTCCACTTT,CASSFSYGLVGDSPLHF
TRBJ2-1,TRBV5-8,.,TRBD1,TGTGCCAGCCTCAGGGACAGGCGGAATGAGCAGTTCTTC,CASLRDRRNEQFF
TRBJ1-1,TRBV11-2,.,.,TGTGCCAGCAGCTTAAATTATCCCTCAGTGAATTCTTTCTTT,CASSLNYPSVNSFF
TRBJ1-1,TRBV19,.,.,TGTGCCAGTAGTATTCCTGGGCTCGGGGGAGCTTTCTTT,CASSIPGLGGAFF
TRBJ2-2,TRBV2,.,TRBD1,TGTGCCAGCAAGTTAGGGACAGTCGCGAACACCGGGGAGCTGTTTTTT,CASKLGTVANTGELFF